The clone carrying this T cell receptor beta chain was detected once. Its antigen is not known. Sequenced by immunoSEQ multiplex PCR; TCRdb stores in-frame clones only, minus some. Here the sample spans under 110,000 clones, 85% to 95% being singletons. The entry originates in a study of siplizumab effects on memory and regulatory T cells. Study observations and caveats: Roughly 75-97% of proliferating clones (CD4+ or CD8+) could not be assigned a naive or memory phenotype.

The V gene's germline CDR1 is LNHDA and CDR2 SQIVND (reference sequence). V was shortened by 9 bases and J by 4 bases, with 16 bases between the two germline ends. The CDR3 loop spans 14 amino acids. Material: non-Treg CD4+ T cells sorted from blood. This clonotype originated in a human donor in good health. The V gene is TRBV19, the J gene TRBJ2-1, with D unresolved. The CDR3 DNA reads TGTGCCAGCAGAGACTTACAGTCATACAATGAGCAGTTCTTC. Its translation: CASRDLQSYNEQFF.